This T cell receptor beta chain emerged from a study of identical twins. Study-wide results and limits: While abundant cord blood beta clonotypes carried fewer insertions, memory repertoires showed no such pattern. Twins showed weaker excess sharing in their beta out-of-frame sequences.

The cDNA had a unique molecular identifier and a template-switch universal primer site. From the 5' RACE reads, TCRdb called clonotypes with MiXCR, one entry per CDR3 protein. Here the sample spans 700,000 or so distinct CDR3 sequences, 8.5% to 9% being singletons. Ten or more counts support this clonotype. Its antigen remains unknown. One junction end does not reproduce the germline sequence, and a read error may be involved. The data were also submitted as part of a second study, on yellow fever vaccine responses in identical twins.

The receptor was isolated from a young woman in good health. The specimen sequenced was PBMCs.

The CDR3 protein is CASSLGIETQYF. DNA for the CDR3: TGTGCCAGCAGCTTGGGTATCGAGACCCAGTACTTC. This chain connects TRBV5-1 to TRBJ2-5; D not certain. This CDR3 is built from 12 residues. CDR1 and CDR2 (germline): SGHRS, YFSETQ.